One and the same sample provided the 28 T cell receptor beta chains below, sequenced in a study of cytomegalovirus exposure and HLA in healthy donors. This table comes from immunoSEQ multiplex PCR, and its TCRdb copy is limited to in-frame clones, with some not included. There are 150,000 or so clones in the sample; 65% to 90% occur only once, and around 22% lies in the top ten. Material for sequencing was PBMCs. These receptors came from a man aged 18 to 35 in good health and CMV-seropositive.

The sample holds one count of this clone. This chain connects TRBV6-6 to TRBJ2-4; TRBD1 matches at 7 bases. The CDR3 totals 11 residues. J lost 16 bases, V lost 6 bases, and 9 bases had no gene match. CDR1 is MNHNY and CDR2 is SVGAGI in the germline V gene (reference sequence). In DNA, the CDR3 is TGTGCCAGCAGCCACGGACAGGAACAATACTTC. Its protein is CASSHGQEQYF.

The chain recombines TRBV5-6 with TRBJ1-2, with a weak D call TRBD1 (5 bases). CDR3 length: 13 residues. CDR1 and CDR2 from the germline V gene are SGHDT and YYEEEE. Trimming stripped 0 bases from V and 2 bases from J, with 5 bases between. The CDR3 nucleotides are TGTGCCAGCAGCTTGGAGGGGAACTATGGCTACACCTTC. Protein product: CASSLEGNYGYTF.

In DNA form, the CDR3 reads TGTGCCAGCAGCAGCGACAGGGGCTCCTACAATGAGCAGTTCTTC. Translating it yields CASSSDRGSYNEQFF. This sequence joins TRBV7-3 and TRBJ2-1; 8 positions match TRBD1. CDR3 length: 15 residues. Germline CDR1 is SGHTA and CDR2 is FQGTGA. V dropped 5 bases and J dropped 0; count of bases not matched to a gene: 3.

This clone was observed a few times. The chain links TRBV2 to TRBJ1-5, with 11 bases fitting TRBD1. This CDR3 has 15 amino acids. CDR1 SNHLY and CDR2 FYNNEI come from the germline V gene. With 7 bases clipped from V and 6 bases from J, the junction kept 8 bases outside the gene matches. The CDR3 sequence is CASTRTGGSSQPQHF. Here the CDR3 DNA reads TGTGCCAGCACCCGGACAGGGGGCTCTAGTCAGCCCCAGCATTTT.

The CDR3 sequence: CASSSAAVSSYEQYF. CDR3 coding DNA: TGTGCCAGCTCATCAGCTGCGGTGAGCTCCTACGAGCAGTACTTC. The V and J genes are TRBV18 and TRBJ2-7; D ambiguous. The CDR3 totals 15 residues. CDR1 is KGHSH, CDR2 LQKENI, per germline. V was cut by 5 bases and J by 0 bases, with 14 bases left in between.

This clone was detected only a few times. The J gene is TRBJ1-2, the V gene TRBV30; no clear D. Germline CDR1 reads GTSNPN; CDR2 reads SVGIG (reference sequence). Trimming removed 4 bases at V and 8 bases at J, with 11 bases between. This CDR3 spans 11 amino acids. CDR3 region: CAWTGSGGYTF. The CDR3 DNA is TGTGCCTGGACGGGGTCGGGAGGCTACACCTTC.

The chain joins TRBV18 to TRBJ1-3; D is ambiguous. This CDR3 contains 14 residues. Per germline, CDR1 KGHSH and CDR2 LQKENI. V was cut by 5 bases and J by 2 bases, with 10 bases left in between. This chain's CDR3 is CASSILEAGNTIYF. The CDR3 DNA sequence: TGTGCCAGCTCAATCTTGGAGGCTGGAAACACCATATATTTT.

With regard to this clone: Other DNA sequences in this sample translate to the same CDR3. The rearrangement links TRBV5-5 to TRBJ2-7; D is possibly TRBD1 (5 bases). The germline V and J ends were trimmed by 2 bases and 4 bases, with 7 bases remaining between them. There are 12 residues in the CDR3. CDR1 is SGHKS, CDR2 YYEKEE, per germline (reference sequence). This CDR3 is CASSLRGYEQYF. In DNA form, the CDR3 reads TGTGCCAGCAGCTTAAGGGGATACGAGCAGTACTTC.

The chain recombines TRBV4-3 with TRBJ1-4, with 10 positions matching TRBD1. The CDR3 is made up of 15 amino acids. The germline V gene has CDR1 LGHNA and CDR2 YSLEER. V shed 4 bases and J 4 bases; nucleotides not matched to a gene: 3. In DNA, the CDR3 is TGCGCCAGCAGCCGCGGGACAGGGGATAATGAAAAACTGTTTTTT. Translation: CASSRGTGDNEKLFF.

The gene calls are TRBV7-2 and TRBJ1-4; D perhaps matches TRBD1 (5 bases). This CDR3 is built from 14 residues. In germline, CDR1 is SGHTA, CDR2 FQGNSA. Deletions cut 0 bases from V and 5 bases from J, with 7 bases between. CDR3 sequence: CASSLAGLNEKLFF. CDR3 coding DNA: TGTGCCAGCAGCTTAGCGGGGCTCAATGAAAAACTGTTTTTT.

This clone appeared a single time. The chain is built from TRBV4-3 and TRBJ1-2; no firm D call. The CDR3 is made up of 15 amino acids. V was trimmed by 6 bases and J by 0 bases, leaving 14 bases between them. Germline values: CDR1 LGHNA, CDR2 YSLEER. The CDR3 region has the DNA TGCGCCAGCAGTTTCGGCCGGGGAGCTAACTATGGCTACACCTTC. This encodes CASSFGRGANYGYTF.

This clone has a single count. The chain uses TRBV19 and TRBJ1-5; 8 bases are a match to TRBD1. CDR1 is LNHDA, CDR2 SQIVND, per germline (reference sequence). The CDR3 is made up of 15 amino acids. The junction had 6 bases not matched to a gene; V was cut back by 7 bases and J by 1 base. This CDR3 reads CASNAGGWSNQPQHF. In DNA, the CDR3 is TGTGCCAGTAATGCAGGGGGCTGGAGCAATCAGCCCCAGCATTTT.

This clone turned up a few times. V is TRBV25-1 and J is TRBJ2-7; D might be TRBD2 (5 bases). Deletions cut 3 bases from V and 4 bases from J, with 10 bases between. In germline, CDR1 is MGHDK, CDR2 SYGVNS. This CDR3 is 13 amino acids long. CDR3 region: CASSDLASYEQYF. CDR3 nucleotides: TGTGCCAGCAGTGACTTAGCGTCTTACGAGCAGTACTTC.

Notes on this clone: Other DNA variants within this sample encode the same CDR3. The chain uses TRBV27 and TRBJ1-1; D perhaps matches TRBD1 (6 bases). The CDR3 is made up of 14 amino acids. Trimming cost V 5 bases and J 0 bases, with 10 bases left between them. Looked up from germline, CDR1 is MNHEY and CDR2 is SMNVEV (reference sequence). CDR3 coding DNA: TGTGCCAGCAGTCCAGGACAGATGAACACTGAAGCTTTCTTT. Amino acids: CASSPGQMNTEAFF.

The rearrangement uses TRBV15 and TRBJ1-5; D ambiguous. Deletions cut 5 bases from V and 3 bases from J, with 17 bases between. CDR1 and CDR2 (germline): LNHNV, YYDKDF (reference sequence). CDR3 length: 16 amino acids. The CDR3 sequence: CATSAHKTQNNQPQHF. The CDR3 nucleotides read TGTGCCACCAGCGCCCACAAGACACAGAACAATCAGCCCCAGCATTTT.

V and J are TRBV11-2 and TRBJ2-7; D gene unclear. The CDR3 runs 14 residues. Germline lookup yields CDR1 SGHAT and CDR2 FQNNGV. V shed 8 bases and J shed 1 base, with 15 bases lying between them. Written as DNA, the CDR3 is TGTGCCAGCCGCTCCCCCTCCCGGTCCTACGAGCAGTACTTC. Translation gives CASRSPSRSYEQYF.

The chain employs TRBV5-1 and TRBJ2-5, with TRBD1 matching 10 bases. V shed 4 bases and J 5 bases; nucleotides not matched to a gene: 5. Germline V gives CDR1 SGHRS, CDR2 YFSETQ. The CDR3 loop spans 14 amino acids. For the CDR3, the DNA is TGCGCCAGCAGCGGGGACAGGGGATGGGAGACCCAGTACTTC. Protein: CASSGDRGWETQYF.

The V and J genes are TRBV30 and TRBJ1-4, with a tentative D call TRBD1 (5 bases). The germline V gene encodes CDR1 GTSNPN and CDR2 SVGIG (reference sequence). The CDR3 consists of 13 residues. V lost 4 bases and J lost 3, with 9 bases in between. The CDR3 DNA reads TGTGCCTGGACCGACAGTCCTAATGAAAAACTGTTTTTT. Translation: CAWTDSPNEKLFF.

The rearrangement links TRBV7-9 to TRBJ1-2; the D gene is possibly TRBD1 (5 bases). CDR3 length: 14 residues. Deletions cut 0 bases from V and 5 bases from J, with 10 bases between. The V gene's germline CDR1 is SEHNR and CDR2 FQNEAQ (reference sequence). For the CDR3, the DNA is TGTGCCAGCAGCTTAGCCGGGGGATCTTATGGCTACACCTTC. Protein sequence: CASSLAGGSYGYTF.

The gene calls are TRBV2 and TRBJ2-3, with D possibly matching TRBD1 (6 bases). Trimming pared 3 bases from V and 3 bases from J, leaving 13 bases between. Germline V CDR1 and CDR2: SNHLY, FYNNEI. The CDR3 loop spans 15 amino acids. This CDR3 reads CASSDIGQGTDTQYF. The CDR3 nucleotides are TGTGCCAGCAGTGATATAGGGCAGGGGACAGATACGCAGTATTTT.

This clone has a single count. This chain links TRBV27 with TRBJ1-1; D remains ambiguous. Trimming took off 4 bases at V and 4 bases at J, with 7 bases between the two ends. Germline CDR1 and CDR2: MNHEY and SMNVEV (reference sequence). This CDR3 is 12 amino acids long. CDR3 bases: TGTGCCAGCAGTTCGTCGGGCACTGAAGCTTTCTTT. It codes for CASSSSGTEAFF.

The chain uses TRBV11-2 and TRBJ2-3; D gene unclear. V was pared by 0 bases and J by 7 bases, with 14 bases between. The germline V gene has CDR1 SGHAT and CDR2 FQNNGV. This CDR3 is built from 15 residues. In DNA, the CDR3 is TGTGCCAGCAGCTTAGATCTAACTTCCACCCATACGCAGTATTTT. Residues: CASSLDLTSTHTQYF.

V usage is TRBV27 and J usage is TRBJ2-1; 7 bases fit TRBD2. V lost 1 base and J lost 2; bases outside the gene matches: 5. This CDR3 has 16 amino acids. CDR1 is MNHEY and CDR2 is SMNVEV in the germline V gene (reference sequence). The CDR3 is CASSLLGGGAYNEQFF. In DNA, the CDR3 is TGTGCCAGCAGTTTATTGGGGGGAGGGGCCTACAATGAGCAGTTCTTC.

The chain combines TRBV30 with TRBJ2-7, with D possibly matching TRBD2 (6 bases). The CDR3 spans 13 residues. V was shortened by 3 bases and J by 2 bases, with 11 bases between the two germline ends. Germline values: CDR1 GTSNPN, CDR2 SVGIG (reference sequence). CDR3 amino acids: CAWREGSTYEQYF. CDR3 bases: TGTGCCTGGAGGGAGGGGTCCACCTACGAGCAGTACTTC.

The rearrangement uses TRBV4-3 and TRBJ2-5, with 8 nucleotides matching TRBD2. CDR1 and CDR2 from the germline V gene are LGHNA and YSLEER. The CDR3 length is 15 residues. The V segment lost 5 bases and the J segment 5 bases; nucleotides outside the gene matches: 10. The CDR3: CASSSMSGGAETQYF. The DNA of the CDR3 is TGCGCCAGCAGCAGTATGAGCGGGGGAGCGGAGACCCAGTACTTC.

This chain uses TRBV5-4 with TRBJ1-2, with 7 positions matching TRBD1. Germline V CDR1 and CDR2: SGHNT, YYREEE (reference sequence). The CDR3 has 15 residues. V trimming: 0 bases; J trimming: 3 bases; junction bases outside the gene matches: 5. CDR3: CASSLVGGGDYGYTF. The CDR3 nucleotides read TGTGCCAGCAGCTTGGTCGGAGGGGGCGACTATGGCTACACCTTC.

This chain links TRBV5-6 with TRBJ1-2; 9 bases match TRBD1. With 5 bases clipped from V and 4 bases from J, the junction kept 6 bases outside the gene matches. The CDR3 sequence is 14 residues long. Germline V CDR1 and CDR2: SGHDT, YYEEEE. CDR3 in DNA: TGTGCCAGCAGTACCGGACAGGGGTTCTATGGCTACACCTTC. This codes for CASSTGQGFYGYTF.

The V gene is TRBV4-1, the J gene TRBJ2-7; 8 bases fit TRBD1. Germline V lookup: CDR1 MGHRA, CDR2 YSYEKL. CDR3 length: 17 residues. Losses at the gene ends were 0 bases for V and 4 bases for J; bases not matched to a gene: 11. The CDR3 reads CASSQEFFGQGAYEQYF. CDR3 coding DNA: TGCGCCAGCAGCCAAGAGTTTTTTGGACAGGGCGCATACGAGCAGTACTTC.